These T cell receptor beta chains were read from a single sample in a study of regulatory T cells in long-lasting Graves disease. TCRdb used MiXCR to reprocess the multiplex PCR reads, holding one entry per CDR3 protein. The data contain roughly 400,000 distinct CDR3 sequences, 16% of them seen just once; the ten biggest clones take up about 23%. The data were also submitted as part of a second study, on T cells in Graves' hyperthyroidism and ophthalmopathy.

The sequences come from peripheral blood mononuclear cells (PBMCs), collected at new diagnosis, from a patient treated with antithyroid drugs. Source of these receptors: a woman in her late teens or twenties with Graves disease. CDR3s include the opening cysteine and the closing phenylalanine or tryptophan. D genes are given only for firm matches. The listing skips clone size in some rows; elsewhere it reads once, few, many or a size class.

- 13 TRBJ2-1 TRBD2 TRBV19 TGTGCCAGTAGCCCTAAGGTCGGGGGGAAGCAGTTCTTC CASSPKVGGKQFF
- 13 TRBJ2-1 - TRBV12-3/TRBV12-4 TGTGCCAGCAGTGGGCGGACCAACAATGAGCAGTTCTTC CASSGRTNNEQFF
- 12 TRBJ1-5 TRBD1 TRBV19 TGTGCCAGTAGATACAGGGGGCAGCCCCAGCATTTT CASRYRGQPQHF
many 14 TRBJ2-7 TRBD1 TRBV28 TGTGCCACACTTGACAGGGTTCCGTCCTACGAGCAGTACTTC CATLDRVPSYEQYF
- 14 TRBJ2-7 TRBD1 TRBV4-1 TGCGCCAGCAGCCAAGCGGGGACAGTCTACGAGCAGTACTTC CASSQAGTVYEQYF
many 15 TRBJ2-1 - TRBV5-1 TGCGCCAGCAGCTTACTAGTATCCCGGTACAATGAGCAGTTCTTC CASSLLVSRYNEQFF
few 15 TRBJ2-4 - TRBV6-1 TGTGCCAGCAGTGAAGCGCTGATCATAACGAACATTCAGTACTTC CASSEALIITNIQYF
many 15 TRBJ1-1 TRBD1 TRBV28 TGTGCCAGCACCTTCGGGACAGGGCGTAACACTGAAGCTTTCTTT CASTFGTGRNTEAFF
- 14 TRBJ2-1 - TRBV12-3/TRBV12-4 TGTGCCAGCAGTTTAAGACTGGATTTCAATGAGCAGTTCTTC CASSLRLDFNEQFF
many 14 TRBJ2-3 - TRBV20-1 TGCAGTGCTACCGGGACTCGCCTCACAGATACGCAGTATTTT CSATGTRLTDTQYF
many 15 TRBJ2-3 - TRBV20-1 TGCAGTGCTAGGACTACGACTCGAAGCACAGATACGCAGTATTTT CSARTTTRSTDTQYF
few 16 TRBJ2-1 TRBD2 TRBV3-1 TGTGCCAGCAGCCAAGATCGACTAGCGGGCTACAATGAGCAGTTCTTC CASSQDRLAGYNEQFF
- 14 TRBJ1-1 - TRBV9 TGTGCCAGCAGCGGGGACACCCGGAACACTGAAGCTTTCTTT CASSGDTRNTEAFF
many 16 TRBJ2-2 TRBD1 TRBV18 TGTGCCAGCTCACCGCCCGGGACAGCGAACACCGGGGAGCTGTTTTTT CASSPPGTANTGELFF
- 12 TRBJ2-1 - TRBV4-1 TGCGCCAGCAGCGAAGTGGGCAATGAGCAGTTCTTC CASSEVGNEQFF
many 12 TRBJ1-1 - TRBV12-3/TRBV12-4 TGTGCCAGCCGAGAATCGAACACTGAAGCTTTCTTT CASRESNTEAFF
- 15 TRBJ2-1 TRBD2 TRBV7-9 TGTGCCAGCAGCTCCGGACTAGCCCTACACAATGAGCAGTTCTTC CASSSGLALHNEQFF
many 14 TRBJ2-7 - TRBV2 TGTGCCAGCAGAGTAGGGCGTTCGGCCTACGAGCAGTACTTC CASRVGRSAYEQYF
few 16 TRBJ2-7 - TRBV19 TGTGCCAGTAGTATTGGTTCATGGTCGGAATCCCTTGAGCAGTACTTC CASSIGSWSESLEQYF
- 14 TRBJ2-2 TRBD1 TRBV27 TGTGCCAGCAGTTCCGGGACAGGGGTCGGGGAGCTGTTTTTT CASSSGTGVGELFF
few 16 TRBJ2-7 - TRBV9 TGTGCCAGCAGCACGACAGCAGTTGGATTGGGGAACGAGCAGTACTTC CASSTTAVGLGNEQYF
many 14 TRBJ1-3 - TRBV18 TGTGCCAGCAGTCCCGGGACTGATGGAAACACCATATATTTT CASSPGTDGNTIYF
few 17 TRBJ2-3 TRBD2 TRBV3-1 TGTGCCAGCAGCCAAGCCACGACTAGCGGGAGTCAAGATACGCAGTATTTT CASSQATTSGSQDTQYF
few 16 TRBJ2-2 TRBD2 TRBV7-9 TGTGCCAGCAGCGCCCCGGGACTAGCGGGAGCCGGGGAGCTGTTTTTT CASSAPGLAGAGELFF
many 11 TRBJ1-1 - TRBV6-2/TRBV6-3 TGTGCCAGCAAGCAAAACACTGAAGCTTTCTTT CASKQNTEAFF
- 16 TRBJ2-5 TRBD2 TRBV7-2 TGTGCCAGCAGCTTCCTAGCGGGAGAGCCCCAAGAGACCCAGTACTTC CASSFLAGEPQETQYF
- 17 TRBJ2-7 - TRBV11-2 TGTGCCAGCAGCGGGCCCAGCTCAACGACAAAAAACTACGAGCAGTACTTC CASSGPSSTTKNYEQYF
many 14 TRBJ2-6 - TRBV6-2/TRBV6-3 TGTGCCAGCAGACCGAACTCTGGGGCCAACGTCCTGACTTTC CASRPNSGANVLTF
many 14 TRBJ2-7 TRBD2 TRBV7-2 TGTGCCAGCAGCTTAACGTCTAGCGGATACGAGCAGTACTTC CASSLTSSGYEQYF
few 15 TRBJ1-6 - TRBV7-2 TGTGCCAGCAGCTTAAAGGGTCAGGGAGGCTCACCCCTCCACTTT CASSLKGQGGSPLHF
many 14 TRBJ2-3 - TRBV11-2 TGTGCCAGCAGCTCAATCCCTAGCACAGATACGCAGTATTTT CASSSIPSTDTQYF
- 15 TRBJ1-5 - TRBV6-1 TGTGCCAGCAGTCTATCCCAGGGGTTGCATCAGCCCCAGCATTTT CASSLSQGLHQPQHF
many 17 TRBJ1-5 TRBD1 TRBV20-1 TGCAGTGCCAGCCGGGACAGGGCAACTTATAGCAATCAGCCCCAGCATTTT CSASRDRATYSNQPQHF
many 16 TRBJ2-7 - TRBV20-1 TGCAGTGCTAGAGATCAGCCGTTTTCTCGGAACTACGAGCAGTACTTC CSARDQPFSRNYEQYF
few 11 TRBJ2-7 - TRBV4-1 TGCGCCAGCAGCCAAGTTAACGAGCAGTACTTC CASSQVNEQYF
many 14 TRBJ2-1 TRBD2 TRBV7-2 TGTGCCAGCAGCTTACCGACTAGCGGTAATGAGCAGTTCTTC CASSLPTSGNEQFF
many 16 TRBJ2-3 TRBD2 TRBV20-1 TGCAGTGCTAGAGAAGGAGCGGGAGTGCGGACAGATACGCAGTATTTT CSAREGAGVRTDTQYF
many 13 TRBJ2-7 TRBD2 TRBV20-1 TGCAGTGCTATCAGCGGGGAGCCCTACGAGCAGTACTTC CSAISGEPYEQYF
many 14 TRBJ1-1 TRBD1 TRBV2 TGTGCCAGCAGTTCGTTGACAGGGAATACTGAAGCTTTCTTT CASSSLTGNTEAFF
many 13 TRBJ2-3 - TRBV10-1 TGCGCCAGCAGAGCCAGGGTTGGAGATACGCAGTATTTT CASRARVGDTQYF
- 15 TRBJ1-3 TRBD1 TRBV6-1 TGTGCCAGCAGAAGACCCGGGACAGCTGGAAACACCATATATTTT CASRRPGTAGNTIYF
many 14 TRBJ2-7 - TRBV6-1 TGTGCCAGCACCTGGGACCCGAGCTCCTACGAGCAGTACTTC CASTWDPSSYEQYF
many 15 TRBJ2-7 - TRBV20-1 TGCAGTGCTAGAGATCGGGCAGGGGGACTCTACGAGCAGTACTTC CSARDRAGGLYEQYF
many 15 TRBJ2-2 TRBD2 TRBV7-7 TGTGCTAGCAGCTCACTAGCGGGAGGGCCCGGGGAGCTGTTTTTT CASSSLAGGPGELFF
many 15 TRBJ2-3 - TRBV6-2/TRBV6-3 TGTGCCAGCAGTTACGGGAGGTTCGGCACAGATACGCAGTATTTT CASSYGRFGTDTQYF
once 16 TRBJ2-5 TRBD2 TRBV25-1 TGTGCCAGCAGTGAGGGACTAGCGGGATCGTCAGAGACCCAGTACTTC CASSEGLAGSSETQYF
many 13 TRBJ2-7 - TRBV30 TGTGCCTGGAGTCTCGAAGCCGCCCACGAGCAGTACTTC CAWSLEAAHEQYF
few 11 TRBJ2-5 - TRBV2 TGTGCCAGCTTGGCGGGAGAGACCCAGTACTTC CASLAGETQYF
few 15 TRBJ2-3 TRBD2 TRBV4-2 TGTGCCAGCAGCCAACAAGCGGGAGGGGTAAAGACGCAGTATTTT CASSQQAGGVKTQYF
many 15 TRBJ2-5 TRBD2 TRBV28 TGTGCCAGCAGTCTAGGAAGGGGAGGGAAGGAGACCCAGTACTTC CASSLGRGGKETQYF
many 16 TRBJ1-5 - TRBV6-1 TGTGCCAGCAGTGAGGGTTCGGGGTATAGCAATCAGCCCCAGCATTTT CASSEGSGYSNQPQHF
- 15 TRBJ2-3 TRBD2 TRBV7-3 TGTGCCAGCAGCTCAAAACTAGCGGGGAAAGATACGCAGTATTTT CASSSKLAGKDTQYF
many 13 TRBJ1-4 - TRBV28 TGTGCCAGCAGTTTCGACCAGAATGAAAAACTGTTTTTT CASSFDQNEKLFF
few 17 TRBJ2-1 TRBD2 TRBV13 TGTGCCAGCAGCTTCAAAATCGGCGGGAGGGCCTTGGATGAGCAGTTCTTC CASSFKIGGRALDEQFF